This T cell receptor (beta chain) is from a study of T cell responses to AZD1222 COVID-19 vaccine. Turning to the study itself: Second-dose schedules of about 4 or about 12 weeks were combined. Study-wide findings and caveats: There were mostly white British donors and more females than males, and clonal diversity was possibly underestimated. Seropositive status at baseline applied to only 5 to 7 AZD1222 recipients.

A word on this clone: Its antigen is unknown.

Germline CDR1 reads SGHNT; CDR2 reads YENEEA. V was clipped by 8 bases and J by 5 bases, with 15 bases between them. This CDR3 has 13 amino acids. Measured with immunoSEQ multiplex PCR; TCRdb has only the in-frame clones, and not every one. Here the sample spans tens of thousands of clones, around nine tenths being singletons. The V call is TRBV11-3, the J call TRBJ1-1; weak D call: TRBD1 (5 bases). The specimen comprised peripheral blood, sampled on day 0 of AZD1222 vaccination. This sequence originates from an adult in good health. The DNA for the CDR3 is TGTGCCAGCTCGTACGCGAGGGGAACTGAAGCTTTCTTT. It translates to CASSYARGTEAFF.